This TCR beta chain was recorded in a study of T cell responses to AZD1222 COVID-19 vaccine. For this clone: Its target is not known.

Germline CDR1 and CDR2: SGHVS and FQNEAQ. CDR3 length: 12 amino acids. V lost 4 bases and J lost 3, with 5 bases in between. Study results and limitations: There were repertoire samples only from the period after the peak T cell response. The reported proportion of spike-specific TCRs targeting unmutated variant regions was nearly half. White British ancestry dominated among donors, who included more females, and clonal diversity was possibly underestimated.

Profiling relied on immunoSEQ multiplex PCR, and the TCRdb table lists in-frame clones only, not all of them. The sample records just under 150,000 clones, around 83% being singletons. The input for sequencing was peripheral blood, taken 28 days after the second AZD1222 dose. The chain links TRBV7-8 to TRBJ2-3; D unclear. This clonotype was sampled from an adult who received the AZD1222 COVID-19 vaccine. The CDR3 spells CASSSETDTQYF. CDR3 DNA sequence: TGTGCCAGCAGCTCGGAGACAGATACGCAGTATTTT.